This T cell receptor beta chain was captured by sequencing in a study of T cells in Graves' hyperthyroidism and ophthalmopathy. Overall study findings and caveats: Ophthalmopathy was identified by the model a median about six months ahead of onset.

CDR3 size: 18 residues. Germline-derived CDR1 and CDR2 are SEHNR and FQNEAQ (reference sequence). Trimming pared 3 bases from V and 0 bases from J, leaving 20 bases between. What was amplified from RNA transcripts were TCR beta CDR3 regions. RT-PCR in the first round (using the HTBI primer set) targeted the TCR CDR3. Using its own MiXCR run on the multiplex PCR reads, TCRdb lists one record per CDR3 protein. The table lists about 560,000 distinct CDR3 sequences, 11% to 15% of them singletons. Hyperthyroidism of Graves' type that showed no ophthalmopathy progression within 18 months was stable. The hyperthyroidism was newly diagnosed and had lasted under 2 months; the patients were aged 18 to 65. The PBMCs were sourced from fresh peripheral blood (10 ml). Note on this clonotype: Its specificity is not known.

Sequencing was done on a sample of blood. The sequence was collected from a woman in her forties with Graves' hyperthyroidism. The chain is built from TRBV7-9 and TRBJ1-2; possibly TRBD1 for D (5 bases). CDR3 bases: TGTGCCAGCAGCTTCAGCGAGGGACGGAGCAGTGCTAACTATGGCTACACCTTC. It codes for CASSFSEGRSSANYGYTF.